These T cell receptor beta chains were read from a single sample in a study of radiation and T cells in renal cell carcinoma. Clones were read by immunoSEQ multiplex PCR, and TCRdb kept only the in-frame ones, dropping some. The table lists roughly 120,000 clones, around 80% of them singletons, with around 3% in the top ten. The sequencing used blood, collected from a patient whose treatment included radiotherapy and nephrectomy. These receptors all come from a woman in her sixties with renal cell carcinoma. CDR3s include the opening cysteine and the closing phenylalanine or tryptophan. D genes are given only for firm matches. Some rows have no size entry. The others give once, few or many, or a class for an expanded clone.

TRBJ2-1,NA,TRBD2,TRBV5-1,TGCGCCAGCAGCCCGGGGACTAGCGGGGCCTACAATGAGCAGTTCTTC,CASSPGTSGAYNEQFF
TRBJ1-1,NA,NA,TRBV11-1,TGTGCCAGCAAGGCGGGGCGGCTCGGAACTGAAGCTTTCTTT,CASKAGRLGTEAFF
TRBJ2-7,NA,NA,TRBV10-1,TGCGCCAGCAGATACTTGAGGCAGGGGACCGAGCAGTACTTC,CASRYLRQGTEQYF
TRBJ2-1,NA,TRBD2,TRBV7-2,TGTGCCAGCAGCCGGACTAGCGGGGGCCTCTCCTACAATGAGCAGTTCTTC,CASSRTSGGLSYNEQFF
TRBJ1-2,NA,NA,TRBV28,TGTGCCAGCAGTTCCCCCACCGGAGGGGGCTACACCTTC,CASSSPTGGGYTF
TRBJ2-5,NA,TRBD1,TRBV5-1,TGCGCCAGCAGCTTAACAGGGGCCCAAGAGACCCAGTACTTC,CASSLTGAQETQYF
TRBJ2-5,NA,NA,TRBV7-3,TGTGCCAGCAGCCAAGGGGTCGGAGAGACCCAGTACTTC,CASSQGVGETQYF
TRBJ1-2,NA,NA,TRBV2,TGTGCCAGCCGACTTACAGGGAACTCTGACTACACCTTC,CASRLTGNSDYTF
TRBJ2-1,NA,NA,TRBV5-1,TGCGCCAGCAGCTTGGACGGGGTCGGGACCTACAATGAGCAGTTCTTC,CASSLDGVGTYNEQFF
TRBJ2-2,NA,TRBD2,TRBV27,TGTGCCAGCAGTCCCGGGGGGGGGTTTAACACCGGGGAGCTGTTTTTT,CASSPGGGFNTGELFF
TRBJ2-1,NA,NA,TRBV2,TGTGCCAGCACTGGGGGGTCGGGGTTTCAAGAGGATGAGCAGTTCTTC,CASTGGSGFQEDEQFF
TRBJ1-5,NA,NA,TRBV28,TGTGCCGCAGGGCGGCCCCAGCATTTT,CAAGRPQHF
TRBJ1-2,NA,NA,TRBV6-5,TGTGCCAGCAGTTACGTTTCGCAGGGTACCTATGGCTACACCTTC,CASSYVSQGTYGYTF
TRBJ2-6,once,NA,TRBV6-5,TGTGCCAGCAGTTACTTGAGGACTGGGGCCAACGTCCTGACTTTC,CASSYLRTGANVLTF
TRBJ1-1,NA,NA,TRBV27,TGTGCCAGCAGTTTTCTCCCACTCGGGGAGAACACTGAAGCTTTCTTT,CASSFLPLGENTEAFF
TRBJ2-2,NA,TRBD2,TRBV4-1,TGCGCCAGCAGCCAAGAGCTGGGCGGGAGGGCCCTCTCCGGGGAGCTGTTTTTT,CASSQELGGRALSGELFF
TRBJ2-1,NA,NA,TRBV2,TGTGCCAGCAGCCGGGACTTACACTCCTACAATGAGCAGTTCTTC,CASSRDLHSYNEQFF
TRBJ1-2,NA,TRBD1,TRBV6-1,TGTGCCAGCAGTGCCGGATGGGGGAGACAGGGGTTCGGCGGTGGCTACACCTTC,CASSAGWGRQGFGGGYTF
TRBJ1-6,NA,NA,TRBV6-6,TGTGCCAGCAGTTACGGACCCCAGGCGATGGTCCACTTT,CASSYGPQAMVHF
TRBJ1-3,NA,TRBD1,TRBV7-9,TGTGCCAGCAGCTTTCTGGGACAGCCCACTGGAAACACCATATATTTT,CASSFLGQPTGNTIYF
TRBJ2-5,NA,TRBD2,TRBV4-2,TGTGCCAGCAGCCAAGGACTAGCGGGGGCGTACCAAGAGACCCAGTACTTC,CASSQGLAGAYQETQYF
TRBJ1-1,NA,NA,TRBV9,TGTGCCAGCAGCGTAGGGTCTAACACTGAAGCTTTCTTT,CASSVGSNTEAFF
TRBJ2-1,NA,TRBD1,TRBV19,TGTGCCAGTTCCGGGACAGGTAATTACAATGAGCAGTTCTTC,CASSGTGNYNEQFF
TRBJ2-5,NA,TRBD1,TRBV2,TGTGCCAGCAGTGAAGGGACAGGGGAAGGAGAGACCCAGTACTTC,CASSEGTGEGETQYF
TRBJ1-1,NA,NA,TRBV4-1,TGCGCCAGCAGTTCGCAGGTTAACACTGAAGCTTTCTTT,CASSSQVNTEAFF
TRBJ2-7,NA,NA,TRBV14,TGTGCCAGCAGCCAAGGTATCCGGGACGAGCAGTACTTC,CASSQGIRDEQYF
TRBJ1-5,few,NA,TRBV19,TGTGCCAGTAGTATAATGTCGAGTAGCAATCAGCCCCAGCATTTT,CASSIMSSSNQPQHF
TRBJ2-3,NA,NA,TRBV30,TGTGCCTGGAGTAAAACAGGGAGCACAGATACGCAGTATTTT,CAWSKTGSTDTQYF
TRBJ1-1,NA,NA,TRBV19,TGTGCCAGTAGGGACAGATCGGTTATGAACACTGAAGCTTTCTTT,CASRDRSVMNTEAFF
TRBJ1-1,NA,NA,TRBV5-1,TGCGCCAGCAGCTTGTTCACAGGGAGGGGCACTGAAGCTTTCTTT,CASSLFTGRGTEAFF
TRBJ2-7,NA,TRBD2,TRBV6-5,TGTGCCAGCAGGATCCGTGCGGGAGGGGCCTACGAGCAGTACTTC,CASRIRAGGAYEQYF
TRBJ1-5,NA,NA,TRBV19,TGTGCCAGTAGGCGACAGAATCAGCCCCAGCATTTT,CASRRQNQPQHF
TRBJ1-1,NA,NA,TRBV19,TGTGCCAGTAGTAGGGGAGGGTGGACTGAAGCTTTCTTT,CASSRGGWTEAFF
TRBJ2-1,NA,NA,TRBV7-2,TGTGCCAGCAGCTTCACAGGAGACTCCTACAATGAGCAGTTCTTC,CASSFTGDSYNEQFF
TRBJ2-5,few,NA,TRBV5-1,TGCGCCAGCAGCTCTAGGGATGGTTACCAAGAGACCCAGTACTTC,CASSSRDGYQETQYF
TRBJ1-1,NA,NA,TRBV6-1,TGTGCCAGCAGTGAAGCGGGGCCAGGGACCACTGAAGCTTTCTTT,CASSEAGPGTTEAFF
TRBJ2-3,NA,TRBD2,TRBV5-5,TGTGCCAGCAGTCGCGGGGGGGCCCCAGATACGCAGTATTTT,CASSRGGAPDTQYF
TRBJ2-7,NA,NA,TRBV6-5,TGTGCCAGCAGTTGGGGCAGATCCTACGAGCAGTACTTC,CASSWGRSYEQYF
TRBJ2-5,NA,NA,TRBV13,TGTGCCAGCAGCTTAGCGGGGACCATCCAAGAGACCCAGTACTTC,CASSLAGTIQETQYF
TRBJ1-2,NA,TRBD1,TRBV4-2,TGTGCCAGCAGCCAACCGGGACAGGACCATGGCTACACCTTC,CASSQPGQDHGYTF
TRBJ1-1,few,NA,TRBV4-3,TGCGCCAGCAGCCAAGGGATAGGGACACTTGAGGAAGCTTTCTTT,CASSQGIGTLEEAFF
TRBJ2-3,NA,TRBD2,TRBV28,TGTGCCAGCAGTCACGGACTAGCGGGGGTGTATACGCAGTATTTT,CASSHGLAGVYTQYF
TRBJ2-5,NA,TRBD2,TRBV10-2,TGCGCCAGTGGGCGACTAGCGGGGGGCCAAGAGACCCAGTACTTC,CASGRLAGGQETQYF
TRBJ2-1,once,NA,TRBV5-1,TGCGCCAGCAGCTTGGCGGCGATCCGACGGGATGAGCAGTTCTTC,CASSLAAIRRDEQFF
TRBJ1-5,NA,NA,TRBV6-5,TGTGCCAGCACACCCCGGGGGCATAGCAATCAGCCCCAGCATTTT,CASTPRGHSNQPQHF
TRBJ2-7,few,NA,TRBV2,TGTGCCAGCAGTGAGGCCTACGAGCAGTACTTC,CASSEAYEQYF
TRBJ1-2,NA,NA,TRBV7-2,TGTGCCAGCAGCCCCGAGCCGGCGGCTTCTAACTATGGCTACACCTTC,CASSPEPAASNYGYTF
TRBJ1-3,NA,TRBD1,TRBV7-2,TGTGCCAGCAGCCGAGCAGGGGGAACTGGAAACACCATATATTTT,CASSRAGGTGNTIYF
TRBJ1-1,NA,NA,TRBV5-6,TGTGCCAGCAGCTTTGACGACACCGAAGCTTTCTTT,CASSFDDTEAFF
TRBJ2-3,NA,NA,TRBV5-1,TGCGCCAGCAGCTTGGAGGGGCGGGCAGATACGCAGTATTTT,CASSLEGRADTQYF
TRBJ1-1,few,NA,TRBV28,TGTGCCAGCAGTAGACATCAGGTGCACCTGAACACTGAAGCTTTCTTT,CASSRHQVHLNTEAFF
TRBJ2-2,NA,NA,TRBV6-6,TGTGCCAGCAGTTACTCGCTAACCGGGGAGCTGTTTTTT,CASSYSLTGELFF
TRBJ2-5,NA,TRBD2,TRBV10-3,TGTGCCATCAGTGACCCGATAGCGGGGGTCGAAGAGACCCAGTACTTC,CAISDPIAGVEETQYF